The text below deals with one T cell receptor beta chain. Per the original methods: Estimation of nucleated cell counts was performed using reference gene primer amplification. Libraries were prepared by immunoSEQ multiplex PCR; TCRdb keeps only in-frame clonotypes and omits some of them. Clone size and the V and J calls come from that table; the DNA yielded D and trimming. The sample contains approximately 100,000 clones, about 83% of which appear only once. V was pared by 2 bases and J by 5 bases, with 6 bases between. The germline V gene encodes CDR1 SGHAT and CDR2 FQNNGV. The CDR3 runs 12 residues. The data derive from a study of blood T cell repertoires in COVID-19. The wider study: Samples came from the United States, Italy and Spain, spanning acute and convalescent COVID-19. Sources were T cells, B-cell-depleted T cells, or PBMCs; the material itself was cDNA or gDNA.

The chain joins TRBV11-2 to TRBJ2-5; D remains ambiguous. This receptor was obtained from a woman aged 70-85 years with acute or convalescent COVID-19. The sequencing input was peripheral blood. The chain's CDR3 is CASSLFSETQYF. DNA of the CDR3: TGTGCCAGCAGCTTATTTTCGGAGACCCAGTACTTC.